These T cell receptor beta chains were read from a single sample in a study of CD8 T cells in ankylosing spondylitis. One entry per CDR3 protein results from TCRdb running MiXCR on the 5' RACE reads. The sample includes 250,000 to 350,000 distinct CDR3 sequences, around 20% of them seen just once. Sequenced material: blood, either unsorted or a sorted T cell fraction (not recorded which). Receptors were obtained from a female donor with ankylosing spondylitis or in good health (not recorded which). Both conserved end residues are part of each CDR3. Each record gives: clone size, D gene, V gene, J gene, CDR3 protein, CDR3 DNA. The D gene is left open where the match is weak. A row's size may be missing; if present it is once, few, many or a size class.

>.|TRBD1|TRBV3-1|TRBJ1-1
CASSPRTGYTEAFF
TGTGCCAGCAGCCCACGGACAGGGTACACTGAAGCTTTCTTT
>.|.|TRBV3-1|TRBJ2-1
CASSPKIRTRSYNEQFF
TGTGCCAGCAGCCCGAAGATTAGGACACGAAGCTACAATGAGCAGTTCTTC
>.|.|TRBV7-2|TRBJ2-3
CASSLGGQDTQYF
TGTGCCAGCAGCTTGGGTGGACAAGATACGCAGTATTTT
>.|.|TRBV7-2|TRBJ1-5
CASSFLTGRGQPQHF
TGTGCCAGCAGCTTTCTGACAGGAAGGGGTCAGCCCCAGCATTTT
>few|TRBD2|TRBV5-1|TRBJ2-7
CASSLKTGTDKFRLADHYEQYF
TGCGCCAGCAGCCTCAAGACCGGGACAGATAAATTCCGACTAGCGGATCACTACGAGCAGTACTTC
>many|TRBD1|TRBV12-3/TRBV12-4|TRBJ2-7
CASSLSGQGNEQYF
TGTGCCAGCAGTCTCTCGGGACAGGGTAACGAGCAGTACTTC
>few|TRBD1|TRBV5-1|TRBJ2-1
CASRIGTGDEQFF
TGCGCCAGCAGGATCGGGACAGGGGATGAGCAGTTCTTC
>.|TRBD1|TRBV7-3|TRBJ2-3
CASSDQGQGLQYF
TGTGCCAGCAGCGACCAGGGACAGGGCTTGCAGTATTTT
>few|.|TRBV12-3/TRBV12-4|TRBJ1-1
CASSFGDGLEAFF
TGTGCCAGCAGTTTTGGTGACGGTCTTGAAGCTTTCTTT
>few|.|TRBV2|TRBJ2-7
CASQFRMSYEQYF
TGTGCCAGCCAATTCCGTATGTCCTACGAGCAGTACTTC
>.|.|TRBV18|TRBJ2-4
CASSPFPGQGLGNIQYF
TGTGCCAGCTCACCGTTCCCAGGGCAGGGATTGGGGAACATTCAGTACTTC
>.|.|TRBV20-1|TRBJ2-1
CSAHNLVSYNEQFF
TGCAGTGCTCATAACCTAGTCTCCTACAATGAGCAGTTCTTC
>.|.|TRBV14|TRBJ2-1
CASSRGRLWNEQFF
TGTGCCAGCAGCCGGGGGAGGTTGTGGAATGAGCAGTTCTTC
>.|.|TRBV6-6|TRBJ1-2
CASSQGQGRGYTF
TGTGCCAGCAGTCAGGGGCAGGGTAGAGGCTACACCTTC
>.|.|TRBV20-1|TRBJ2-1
CSARDGGSPNEQFF
TGCAGTGCTAGAGATGGTGGGAGTCCCAATGAGCAGTTCTTC
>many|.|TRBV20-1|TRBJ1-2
CSASSGELGYTF
TGCAGTGCTAGTTCAGGGGAGCTTGGCTACACCTTC
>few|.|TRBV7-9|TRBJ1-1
CASSLDTHTEAFF
TGTGCCAGCAGCTTAGACACCCACACTGAAGCTTTCTTT
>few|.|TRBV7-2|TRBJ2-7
CASSTRAGTYEQYF
TGTGCCAGCAGCACACGGGCCGGTACCTACGAGCAGTACTTC
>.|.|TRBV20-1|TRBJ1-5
CSARTGYGQPQHF
TGCAGTGCTAGAACAGGGTACGGGCAGCCCCAGCATTTT
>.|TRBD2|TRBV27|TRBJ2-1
CASRYQLAGYNEQFF
TGTGCCAGCAGATATCAACTAGCGGGGTACAATGAGCAGTTCTTC
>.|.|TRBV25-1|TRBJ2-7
CASSELAAYEQYF
TGTGCCAGCAGTGAATTGGCGGCCTACGAGCAGTACTTC
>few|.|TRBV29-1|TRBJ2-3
CSVEDYADTQYF
TGCAGCGTTGAAGACTATGCAGATACGCAGTATTTT
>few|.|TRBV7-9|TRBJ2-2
CASSYGITGELFF
TGTGCCAGCAGCTACGGGATCACCGGGGAGCTGTTTTTT
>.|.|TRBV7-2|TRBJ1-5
CASSSPGAPRAQHF
TGTGCCAGCAGCTCCCCAGGGGCCCCAAGGGCCCAGCATTTT
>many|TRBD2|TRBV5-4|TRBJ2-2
CASSYPSGRASTGELFF
TGTGCCAGCAGCTACCCTAGCGGGAGGGCCTCCACCGGGGAGCTGTTTTTT
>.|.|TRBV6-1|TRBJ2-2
CASSRADRLDTGELFF
TGTGCCAGCAGCCGCGCCGACAGGTTGGACACCGGGGAGCTGTTTTTT
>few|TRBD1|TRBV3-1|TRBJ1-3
CASSQEGQGSLGWTIYF
TGTGCCAGCAGCCAAGAGGGACAGGGATCTCTGGGGTGGACCATATATTTT
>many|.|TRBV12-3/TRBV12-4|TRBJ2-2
CASSPRLNTGELFF
TGTGCCAGCAGCCCACGACTGAACACCGGGGAGCTGTTTTTT
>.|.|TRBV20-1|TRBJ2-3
CSARGGRGRDTQYF
TGCAGTGCTAGGGGGGGTAGGGGGCGAGATACGCAGTATTTT
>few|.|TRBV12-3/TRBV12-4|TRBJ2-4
CASSLGSVNIQYF
TGTGCCAGCAGCCTAGGGTCGGTAAACATTCAGTACTTC
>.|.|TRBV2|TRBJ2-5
CASSRRLETQYF
TGTGCCAGCAGCAGACGTTTGGAGACCCAGTACTTC
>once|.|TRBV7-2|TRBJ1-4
CASSLAGNQGEKLFF
TGTGCCAGCAGCTTAGCGGGGAATCAGGGGGAAAAACTGTTTTTT
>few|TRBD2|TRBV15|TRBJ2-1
CATSSRAGVGNEQFF
TGTGCCACCAGCAGTCGAGCGGGAGTAGGCAATGAGCAGTTCTTC
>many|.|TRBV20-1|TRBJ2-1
CSARSSHGSREEQFF
TGCAGTGCCAGATCCTCGCACGGCTCTCGAGAGGAGCAGTTCTTC
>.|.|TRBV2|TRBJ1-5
CASNGIRESNQPQHF
TGTGCCAGCAATGGGATAAGGGAAAGCAATCAGCCCCAGCATTTT
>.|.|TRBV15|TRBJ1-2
CATSTGYGYTF
TGTGCCACCAGCACAGGTTATGGCTACACCTTC
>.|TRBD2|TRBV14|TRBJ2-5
CASSHIAGEGETQYF
TGTGCCAGCAGTCATATAGCGGGAGAGGGAGAGACCCAGTACTTC